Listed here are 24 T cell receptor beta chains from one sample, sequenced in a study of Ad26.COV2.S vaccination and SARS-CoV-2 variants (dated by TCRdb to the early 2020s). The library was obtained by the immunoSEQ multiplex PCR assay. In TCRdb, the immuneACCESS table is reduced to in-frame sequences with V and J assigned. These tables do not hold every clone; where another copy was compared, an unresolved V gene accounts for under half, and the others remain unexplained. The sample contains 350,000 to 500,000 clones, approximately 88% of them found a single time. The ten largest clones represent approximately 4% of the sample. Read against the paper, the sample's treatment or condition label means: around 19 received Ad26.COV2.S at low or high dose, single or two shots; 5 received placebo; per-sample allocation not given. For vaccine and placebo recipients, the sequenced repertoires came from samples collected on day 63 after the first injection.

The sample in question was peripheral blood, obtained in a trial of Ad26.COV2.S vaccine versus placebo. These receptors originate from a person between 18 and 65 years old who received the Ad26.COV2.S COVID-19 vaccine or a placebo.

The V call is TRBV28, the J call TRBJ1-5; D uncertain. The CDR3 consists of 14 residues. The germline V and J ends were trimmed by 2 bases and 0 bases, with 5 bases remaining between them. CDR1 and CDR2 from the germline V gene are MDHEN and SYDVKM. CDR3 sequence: CASSLGFSNQPQHF. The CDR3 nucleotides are TGTGCCAGCAGTTTAGGATTTAGCAATCAGCCCCAGCATTTT.

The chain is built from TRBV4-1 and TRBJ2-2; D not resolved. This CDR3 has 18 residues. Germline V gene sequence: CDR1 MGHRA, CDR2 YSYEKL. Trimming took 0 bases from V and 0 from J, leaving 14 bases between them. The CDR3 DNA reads TGCGCCAGCAGCCAAGATGCCCCAAAGGCCCCGAACACCGGGGAGCTGTTTTTT. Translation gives CASSQDAPKAPNTGELFF.

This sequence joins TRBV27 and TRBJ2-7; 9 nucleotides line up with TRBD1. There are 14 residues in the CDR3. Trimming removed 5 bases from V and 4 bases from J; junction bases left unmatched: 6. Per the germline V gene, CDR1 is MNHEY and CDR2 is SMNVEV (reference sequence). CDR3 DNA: TGTGCCAGCAGTGTGGACAGGGGAGGGTACGAGCAGTACTTC. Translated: CASSVDRGGYEQYF.

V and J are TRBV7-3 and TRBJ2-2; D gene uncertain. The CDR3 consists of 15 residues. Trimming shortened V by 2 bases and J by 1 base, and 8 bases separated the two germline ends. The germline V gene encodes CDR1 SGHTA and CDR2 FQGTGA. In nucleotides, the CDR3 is TGTGCCAGCAGCTTAGGGTACGAGAACACCGGGGAGCTGTTTTTT. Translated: CASSLGYENTGELFF.

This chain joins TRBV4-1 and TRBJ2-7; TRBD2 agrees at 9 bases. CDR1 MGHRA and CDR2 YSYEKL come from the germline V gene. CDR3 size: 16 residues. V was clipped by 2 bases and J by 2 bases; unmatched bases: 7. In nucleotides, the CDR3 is TGCGCCAGCAGCCAAAGTTTGGGCGGGGGGGCCTACGAGCAGTACTTC. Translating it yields CASSQSLGGGAYEQYF.

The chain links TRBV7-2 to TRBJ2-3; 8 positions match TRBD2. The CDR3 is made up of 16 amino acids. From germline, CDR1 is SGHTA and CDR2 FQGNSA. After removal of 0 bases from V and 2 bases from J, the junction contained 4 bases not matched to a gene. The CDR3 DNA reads TGTGCCAGCAGCTTAGCGCGCGGGGGGAACACAGATACGCAGTATTTT. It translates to CASSLARGGNTDTQYF.

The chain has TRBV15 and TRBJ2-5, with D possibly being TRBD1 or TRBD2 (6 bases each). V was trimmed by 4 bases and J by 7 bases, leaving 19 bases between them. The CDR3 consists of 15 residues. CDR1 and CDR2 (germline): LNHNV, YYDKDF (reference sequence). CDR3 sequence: CATSTPTEGVGTQYF. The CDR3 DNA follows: TGTGCCACCAGCACCCCCACGGAGGGGGTCGGGACCCAGTACTTC.

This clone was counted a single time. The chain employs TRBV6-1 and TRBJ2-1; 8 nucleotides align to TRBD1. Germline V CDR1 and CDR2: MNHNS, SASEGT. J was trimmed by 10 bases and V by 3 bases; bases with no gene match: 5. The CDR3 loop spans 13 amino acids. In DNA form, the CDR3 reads TGTGCCAGCAGTGACACGACAGGGGTAGAGCAGTTCTTC. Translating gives CASSDTTGVEQFF.

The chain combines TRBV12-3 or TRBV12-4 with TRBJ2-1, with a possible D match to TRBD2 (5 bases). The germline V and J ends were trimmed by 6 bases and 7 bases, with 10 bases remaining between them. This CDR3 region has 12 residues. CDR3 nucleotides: TGTGCCAGCAGCCGTCGGACTAATGAGCAGTTCTTC. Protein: CASSRRTNEQFF.

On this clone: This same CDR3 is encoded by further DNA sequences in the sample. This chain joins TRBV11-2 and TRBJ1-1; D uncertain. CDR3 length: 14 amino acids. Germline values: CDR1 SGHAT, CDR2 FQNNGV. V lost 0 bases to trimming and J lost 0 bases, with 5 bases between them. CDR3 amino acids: CASSLERMNTEAFF. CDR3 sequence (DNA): TGTGCCAGCAGCTTAGAACGGATGAACACTGAAGCTTTCTTT.

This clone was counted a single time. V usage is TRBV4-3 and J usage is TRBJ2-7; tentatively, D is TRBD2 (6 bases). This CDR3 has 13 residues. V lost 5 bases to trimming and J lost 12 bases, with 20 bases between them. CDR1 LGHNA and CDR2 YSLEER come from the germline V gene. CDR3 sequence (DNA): TGCGCCAGCAGCAGGCCCGGCGGGGTTATTCGGTACTTC. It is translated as CASSRPGGVIRYF.

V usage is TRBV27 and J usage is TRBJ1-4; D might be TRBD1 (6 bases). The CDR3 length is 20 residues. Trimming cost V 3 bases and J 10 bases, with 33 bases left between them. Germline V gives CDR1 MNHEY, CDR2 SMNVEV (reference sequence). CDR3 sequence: CASSFRIRGLGATGVGKLFF. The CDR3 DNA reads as TGTGCCAGCAGTTTCAGGATCAGGGGTCTGGGGGCGACGGGAGTTGGAAAACTGTTTTTT.

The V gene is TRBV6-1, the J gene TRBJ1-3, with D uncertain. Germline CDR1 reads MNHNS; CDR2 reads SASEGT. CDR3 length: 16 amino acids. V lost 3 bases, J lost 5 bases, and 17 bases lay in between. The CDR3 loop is CASSDSPTSPRNTIYF. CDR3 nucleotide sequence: TGTGCCAGCAGTGATAGTCCAACTTCGCCTCGAAACACCATATATTTT.

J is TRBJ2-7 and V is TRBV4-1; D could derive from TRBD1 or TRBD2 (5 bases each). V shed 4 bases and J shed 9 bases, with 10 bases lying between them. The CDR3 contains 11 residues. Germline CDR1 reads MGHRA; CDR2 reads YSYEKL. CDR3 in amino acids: CASSLGAAQYF. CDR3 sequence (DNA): TGCGCCAGCAGCCTCGGGGCCGCGCAGTACTTC.

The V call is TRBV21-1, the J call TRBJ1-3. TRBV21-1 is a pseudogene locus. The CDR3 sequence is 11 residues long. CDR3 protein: CASSPRGTIYF. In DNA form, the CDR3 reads TGTGCCAGCAGCCCCCGGGGGACCATATATTTT.

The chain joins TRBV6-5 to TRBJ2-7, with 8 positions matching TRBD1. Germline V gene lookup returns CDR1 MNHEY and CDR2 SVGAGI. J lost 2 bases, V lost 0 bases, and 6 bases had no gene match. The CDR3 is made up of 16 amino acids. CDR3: CASSYSGTGSTYEQYF. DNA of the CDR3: TGTGCCAGCAGTTACTCGGGGACAGGATCAACCTACGAGCAGTACTTC.

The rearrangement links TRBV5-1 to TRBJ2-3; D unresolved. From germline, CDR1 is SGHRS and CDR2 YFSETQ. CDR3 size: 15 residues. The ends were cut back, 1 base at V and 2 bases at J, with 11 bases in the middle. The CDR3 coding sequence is TGCGCCAGCAGCTTGTGGGGTCAATACACAGATACGCAGTATTTT. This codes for CASSLWGQYTDTQYF.

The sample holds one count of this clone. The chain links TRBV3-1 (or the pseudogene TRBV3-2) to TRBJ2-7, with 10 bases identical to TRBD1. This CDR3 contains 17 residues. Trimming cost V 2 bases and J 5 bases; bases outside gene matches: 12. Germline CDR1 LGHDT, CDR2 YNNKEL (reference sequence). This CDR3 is CASSQPYSGTGVDEQYF. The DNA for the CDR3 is TGTGCCAGCAGCCAACCTTACTCCGGGACAGGGGTCGACGAGCAGTACTTC.

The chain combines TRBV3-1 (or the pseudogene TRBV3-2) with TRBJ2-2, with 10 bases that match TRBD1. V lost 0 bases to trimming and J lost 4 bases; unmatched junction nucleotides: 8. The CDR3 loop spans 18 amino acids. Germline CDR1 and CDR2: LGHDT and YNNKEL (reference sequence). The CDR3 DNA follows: TGTGCCAGCAGCCAAGATAATTGGGGACAGGGGTTCACCGGGGAGCTGTTTTTT. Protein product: CASSQDNWGQGFTGELFF.

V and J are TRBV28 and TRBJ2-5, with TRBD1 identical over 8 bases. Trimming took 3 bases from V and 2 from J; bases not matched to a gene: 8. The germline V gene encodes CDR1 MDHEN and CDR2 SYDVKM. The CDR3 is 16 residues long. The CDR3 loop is CASSFRTGFGQETQYF. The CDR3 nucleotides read TGTGCCAGCAGTTTCAGGACAGGGTTCGGTCAAGAGACCCAGTACTTC.

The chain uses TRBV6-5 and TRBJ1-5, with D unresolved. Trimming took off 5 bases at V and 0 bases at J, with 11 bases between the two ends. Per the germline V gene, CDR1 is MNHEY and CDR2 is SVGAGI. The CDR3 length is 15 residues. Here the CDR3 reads CASSPRRYSNQPQHF. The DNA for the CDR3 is TGTGCCAGCAGTCCCAGACGTTATAGCAATCAGCCCCAGCATTTT.

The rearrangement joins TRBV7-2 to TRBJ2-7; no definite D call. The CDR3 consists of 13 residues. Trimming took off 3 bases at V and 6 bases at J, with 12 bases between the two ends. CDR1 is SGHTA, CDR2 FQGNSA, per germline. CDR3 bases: TGTGCCAGCAGCTTGGATCAGCCGAGCGAGCAGTACTTC. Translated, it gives CASSLDQPSEQYF. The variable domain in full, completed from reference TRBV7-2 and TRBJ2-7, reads GAGVSQSPSNKVTEKGKDVELRCDPISGHTALYWYRQSLGQGLEFLIYFQGNSAPDKSGLPSDRFSAERTGGSVSTLTIQRTQQEDSAVYLCASSLDQPSEQYFGPGTRLTVT.

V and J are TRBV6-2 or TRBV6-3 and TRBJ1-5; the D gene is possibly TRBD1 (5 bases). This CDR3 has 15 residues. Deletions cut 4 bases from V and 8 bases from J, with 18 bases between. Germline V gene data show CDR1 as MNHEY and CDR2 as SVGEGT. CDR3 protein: CASSSQGEIGKPQHF. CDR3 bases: TGTGCCAGCAGTTCACAAGGGGAGATAGGAAAGCCCCAGCATTTT.

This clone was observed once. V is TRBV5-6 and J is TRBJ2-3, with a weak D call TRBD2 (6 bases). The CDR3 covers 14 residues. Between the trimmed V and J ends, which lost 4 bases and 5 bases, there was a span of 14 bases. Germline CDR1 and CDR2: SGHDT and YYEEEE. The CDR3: CASSPAGSLDTQYF. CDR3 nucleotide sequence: TGTGCCAGCAGCCCCGCGGGGTCCTTAGATACGCAGTATTTT.